This T cell receptor (beta chain) was documented in a study of T cell responses to AZD1222 COVID-19 vaccine. Study outcomes and limitations: Reports indicate that nearly half of spike-specific TCRs are directed at unmutated variant regions. Among AZD1222 vaccinees, only 6 or 7 were seropositive at baseline. There were mostly white British donors and more females than males, and clonal diversity was possibly underestimated.

Germline CDR1 and CDR2: SGHDT and YYEEEE. V was shortened by 0 bases and J by 12 bases, with 16 bases between the two germline ends. This CDR3 is 15 amino acids long. Timing groups of about 4 and about 12 weeks for second doses were pooled. Assay: immunoSEQ multiplex PCR; the TCRdb copy retains only in-frame clones and omits some. The table records 95,000 to 100,000 clones, around 84% of them present only once. About this clone itself: The antigen remains unidentified.

The TCR comes from an adult who received the AZD1222 COVID-19 vaccine. The chain employs TRBV5-6 and TRBJ1-6; D is unresolved. Sequenced material: peripheral blood, taken 28 days after the second AZD1222 dose. CDR3 sequence (DNA): TGTGCCAGCAGCTTGGTTGGGGATGGTAAGCGACCCCTCCACTTT. Its translation is CASSLVGDGKRPLHF.